The T cell receptor beta chain under discussion was sequenced for a study of blood T cell repertoires in COVID-19. Study context: Specimens from acute and convalescent COVID-19 originated in the United States, Italy and Spain. From T cells, B-cell-depleted T cells, or PBMCs came the material, which was cDNA or gDNA.

Seattle patient enrollment occurred during active infection, with longitudinal follow-up thereafter. Original analysis: Amplified reference gene primers provided the basis for estimating nucleated cell counts. Assay: immunoSEQ multiplex PCR; the TCRdb copy retains only in-frame clones and omits some. Clone size and the V and J calls come from that table; the DNA yielded D and trimming. The sample carries about 200,000 clones, around four fifths recorded once. The CDR3 covers 14 residues. V lost 6 bases, J lost 3 bases, and 8 bases stayed unmatched. Per germline, CDR1 SEHNR and CDR2 FQNEAQ (reference sequence).

The sequence came from a woman at least 80 years old with COVID-19, enrolled during active disease. The sample consisted of peripheral blood. V usage is TRBV7-9 and J usage is TRBJ2-7; the match to TRBD2 covers 7 bases. CDR3 in DNA: TGTGCCAGCAGTTCTCCGGGACTACTCTACGAGCAGTACTTC. Protein: CASSSPGLLYEQYF.